The 3 T cell receptor beta chains given below trace back to one sample, sequenced in a study of T cell responses to AZD1222 COVID-19 vaccine. Profiled with immunoSEQ multiplex PCR; TCRdb holds only in-frame clones, not every one. The sample lists tens of thousands of clones; about nine tenths were seen once. This sample comprised peripheral blood, obtained 28 days after the second AZD1222 dose. The receptor set was obtained from an adult who received the AZD1222 COVID-19 vaccine.

The chain combines TRBV6-5 with TRBJ1-5; no definite D call. The CDR3 sequence is 15 residues long. The ends were cut back, 9 bases at V and 7 bases at J, with 22 bases in the middle. In germline, CDR1 is MNHEY, CDR2 SVGAGI. The CDR3 nucleotides read TGTGCCAGTATTCTAAACTTTACCCCTGGGCAGCCCCAGCATTTT. Residues: CASILNFTPGQPQHF.

V gene TRBV5-3 combines with J gene TRBJ1-2; possible D gene TRBD1, 6 bases. TRBV5-3 carries the ORF label, with uncertain function. The CDR3 has 14 residues. V gave up 1 base and J gave up 2 bases, with 9 bases separating them. The CDR3 loop is CARSLMQGNYGYTF. The CDR3 DNA follows: TGTGCCAGAAGCTTGATGCAGGGGAACTATGGCTACACCTTC.

This clone was seen a single time. The V gene is TRBV27, the J gene TRBJ2-1; TRBD2 aligns across 11 bases. The CDR3 is 15 amino acids. The V and J ends lost 5 bases and 5 bases, in that order; junction bases with no gene match: 5. Germline V gene sequence: CDR1 MNHEY, CDR2 SMNVEV (reference sequence). CDR3 in amino acids: CASSKLAGVHNEQFF. In DNA, the CDR3 is TGTGCCAGCAGTAAACTAGCGGGGGTACACAATGAGCAGTTCTTC.